The 13 T cell receptor beta chains reported below all come from one sample, sequenced in a study of cytomegalovirus exposure and HLA in healthy donors. The PCR made use of 60 Vbeta and 13 Jbeta primers. The table came from immunoSEQ multiplex PCR; TCRdb's copy has only in-frame clones and leaves some out. The data contain some 200,000 clones, 80% of them seen just once; the ten biggest clones take up 0.6% to 0.7%. Sequenced material: PBMCs. Receptors originate from a boy between 10 and 17 years old in good health and CMV-seronegative.

V usage is TRBV11-3 and J usage is TRBJ2-1, with a possible D match to TRBD2 (5 bases). In germline, CDR1 is SGHNT, CDR2 YENEEA. There are 13 residues in the CDR3. V was trimmed by 5 bases and J by 6 bases, leaving 11 bases between them. The CDR3 sequence: CASSAGGPNEQFF. The CDR3 coding sequence is TGTGCCAGCAGCGCTGGAGGACCCAATGAGCAGTTCTTC.

The genes are TRBV4-1 and TRBJ1-1; the D is unclear. V lost 4 bases, J lost 10 bases, and 10 bases lay in between. Germline loops: CDR1 MGHRA, CDR2 YSYEKL. CDR3 length equals 11 residues. The chain's CDR3 is CASSPGGGAFF. The CDR3 nucleotides read TGCGCCAGCAGCCCGGGCGGAGGAGCTTTCTTT.

J is TRBJ1-1 and V is TRBV9; 10 bases map to TRBD1. The CDR3 is 13 residues long. V lost 1 base, J lost 8 bases, and 2 bases stayed unmatched. The germline V gene has CDR1 SGDLS and CDR2 YYNGEE. Here the CDR3 DNA reads TGTGCCAGCAGCGTAACGGGACAGGGGGAAGCTTTCTTT. Amino acid sequence: CASSVTGQGEAFF.

The chain recombines TRBV6-1 with TRBJ1-2, with a weak D call TRBD1 (5 bases). Germline CDR1 and CDR2: MNHNS and SASEGT. V was trimmed by 2 bases and J by 6 bases, leaving 16 bases between them. The length of the CDR3 is 15 residues. The DNA of the CDR3 is TGTGCCAGCAGTGAAAATTGGGGGGGTTTTAATGGCTACACCTTC. Its protein is CASSENWGGFNGYTF.

The CDR3 DNA sequence: TGCGCCAGCAGCTTAGGGGGGGGCAGCACAGATACGCAGTATTTT. Its protein is CASSLGGGSTDTQYF. The chain couples TRBV5-1 to TRBJ2-3; possibly TRBD2 for D (7 bases). Germline V gene sequence: CDR1 SGHRS, CDR2 YFSETQ. Trimming removed 2 bases from V and 0 bases from J, with 10 bases in between. This CDR3 has 15 residues.

The chain recombines TRBV27 with TRBJ1-2, with 7 bases fitting TRBD1. Germline V gives CDR1 MNHEY, CDR2 SMNVEV (reference sequence). The CDR3 consists of 13 residues. J lost 3 bases, V lost 3 bases, and 1 base had no gene match. For the CDR3, the DNA is TGTGCCAGCAGTTTTACAGGGGACTATGGCTACACCTTC. Translation: CASSFTGDYGYTF.

The chain is built from TRBV7-3 and TRBJ1-2, with 9 bases matching TRBD1. V lost 0 bases and J lost 5; bases outside the gene matches: 10. From germline, CDR1 is SGHTA and CDR2 FQGTGA. This CDR3 region has 17 residues. The CDR3 bases are TGTGCCAGCAGCTTAACTGGGGGACAGGGTTATGGGTATGGCTACACCTTC. Translation gives CASSLTGGQGYGYGYTF.

This clone was counted a few times. V is TRBV7-2 and J is TRBJ1-2; D is possibly TRBD1 (6 bases). This CDR3 has 13 amino acids. Germline V gene sequence: CDR1 SGHTA, CDR2 FQGNSA. V gave up 2 bases and J gave up 6 bases, with 10 bases separating them. The CDR3 DNA reads TGTGCCAGCAGCTTACAGGGGATCGATGGCTACACCTTC. Its protein is CASSLQGIDGYTF.

The V call is TRBV6-6, the J call TRBJ1-5; possible D gene TRBD1, 6 bases. V dropped 4 bases and J dropped 6 bases, with 13 bases sitting between them. CDR1 and CDR2 from the germline V gene are MNHNY and SVGAGI (reference sequence). This CDR3 contains 14 residues. The CDR3 DNA reads as TGTGCCAGCAGTTTGGGACAAGACCTTCAGCCCCAGCATTTT. Translation: CASSLGQDLQPQHF.

The chain joins TRBV7-3 to TRBJ1-1; 7 positions agree with TRBD1. V gave up 5 bases and J gave up 8 bases; unmatched junction bases: 11. Per the germline V gene, CDR1 is SGHTA and CDR2 is FQGTGA. The CDR3 has 14 residues. CDR3 coding DNA: TGTGCCAGCAGCCAAACGTTTACAGGGGCAGAAGCTTTCTTT. This sequence encodes CASSQTFTGAEAFF.

This clone was counted between two and nine times. J is TRBJ2-5 and V is TRBV5-6, with D possibly being TRBD2 (5 bases). In germline, CDR1 is SGHDT, CDR2 YYEEEE. The CDR3 totals 14 residues. V was pared by 1 base and J by 2 bases, with 9 bases between. CDR3 protein: CASSLTDSQETQYF. In nucleotides, the CDR3 is TGTGCCAGCAGCTTGACGGACTCTCAAGAGACCCAGTACTTC.

This chain links TRBV9 with TRBJ1-1; D is uncertain. The CDR3 totals 13 residues. V lost 3 bases and J lost 0, with 6 bases in between. The germline gives CDR1 SGDLS, CDR2 YYNGEE. Here the CDR3 reads CASSASMNTEAFF. The CDR3 nucleotides are TGTGCCAGCAGCGCCAGTATGAACACTGAAGCTTTCTTT.

This chain connects TRBV5-1 to TRBJ2-7, with 9 bases lining up with TRBD1. This CDR3 contains 16 residues. With 6 bases clipped from V and 2 bases from J, the junction kept 12 bases outside the gene matches. CDR1 is SGHRS, CDR2 YFSETQ, per germline. The CDR3 loop reads CASTPTTGGRAYEQYF. The DNA of the CDR3 is TGCGCCAGCACACCAACAACAGGGGGCAGGGCCTACGAGCAGTACTTC. Complete variable domain (other parts from reference TRBV5-1 and TRBJ2-7): KAGVTQTPRYLIKTRGQQVTLSCSPISGHRSVSWYQQTPGQGLQFLFEYFSETQRNKGNFPGRFSGRQFSNSRSEMNVSTLELGDSALYLCASTPTTGGRAYEQYFGPGTRLTVT.